This entry lists 18 T cell receptor beta chains sequenced from one sample in a study of STAT3 mutations in large granular lymphocyte leukemia. Study results and caveats: At least one immunodominant TCR beta clonotype appeared in every T-cell large granular lymphocyte leukemia patient.

For these receptors, no antigen is known. Sequencing used immunoSEQ multiplex PCR; TCRdb keeps in-frame clones, though not all of them. Altogether fewer than 2,500 clones are present, less than 60% being singletons, with the ten largest covering more than 80%. Sequencing was performed on peripheral blood mononuclear cells. The receptors stem from a man aged 55 to 69 with T-cell large granular lymphocyte leukemia. Some clones in this sample may be carry-over from other donors' samples.

This rearrangement joins TRBV5-1 to TRBJ2-7; D may be TRBD1 or TRBD2 (6 bases each). This CDR3 is built from 16 residues. Germline V gene lookup returns CDR1 SGHRS and CDR2 YFSETQ. V lost 0 bases and J 0 bases, leaving 13 bases between the germline ends. Written as DNA, the CDR3 is TGCGCCAGCAGCTTGGATGGGGGGCCTAGCTCCTACGAGCAGTACTTC. This encodes CASSLDGGPSSYEQYF. Complete variable domain (other parts from reference TRBV5-1 and TRBJ2-7): KAGVTQTPRYLIKTRGQQVTLSCSPISGHRSVSWYQQTPGQGLQFLFEYFSETQRNKGNFPGRFSGRQFSNSRSEMNVSTLELGDSALYLCASSLDGGPSSYEQYFGPGTRLTVT.

J is TRBJ2-7 and V is TRBV7-9, with no clear D. Germline V CDR1 and CDR2: SEHNR, FQNEAQ (reference sequence). This CDR3 has 12 residues. With 5 bases removed from V and 3 bases from J, the gap between germline ends came to 8 bases. For the CDR3, the DNA is TGTGCCAGCAGCCCATGGCTCTACGAGCAGTACTTC. This translates into CASSPWLYEQYF.

A few counts support this clone. V usage is TRBV5-1 and J usage is TRBJ2-1; 8 bases are a match to TRBD1. J gave up 8 bases and V 6 bases, and 13 bases lay outside the gene matches. The CDR3 runs 15 residues. Germline-derived CDR1 and CDR2 are SGHRS and YFSETQ. The CDR3 region is CASTPQGASEDEQFF. Written as DNA, the CDR3 is TGCGCCAGCACCCCGCAGGGGGCTTCTGAGGATGAGCAGTTCTTC.

This clone has more than one count but fewer than ten. The chain recombines TRBV9 with TRBJ2-7; D gene uncertain. V was shortened by 2 bases and J by 0 bases, with 9 bases between the two germline ends. The germline gives CDR1 SGDLS, CDR2 YYNGEE. The CDR3 runs 14 residues. Here the CDR3 reads CASSVRAGSYEQYF. The CDR3 nucleotides read TGTGCCAGCAGCGTCCGGGCTGGCTCCTACGAGCAGTACTTC.

The chain joins TRBV18 to TRBJ1-2; TRBD1 is a possible D gene (5 bases). V was pared by 3 bases and J by 5 bases, with 10 bases between. The CDR3 loop spans 13 amino acids. CDR1 is KGHSH and CDR2 is LQKENI in the germline V gene. The CDR3 DNA sequence: TGTGCCAGCTCACCTTCCCAGGGATATGGCTACACCTTC. Its protein is CASSPSQGYGYTF.

This rearrangement joins TRBV21-1 to TRBJ1-2. TRBV21-1 is shown as a pseudogene. The CDR3 totals 18 residues. DNA for the CDR3: TGTGCCAGCAGCAAAGCACGGGAACCGACTCTGGGGTTGTTTGGCTACACCTTC. It is translated as CASSKAREPTLGLFGYTF.

The gene calls are TRBV18 and TRBJ2-7; 11 positions agree with TRBD2. Germline V lookup: CDR1 KGHSH, CDR2 LQKENI. The CDR3 has 18 amino acids. V lost 3 bases and J lost 2; bases outside the gene matches: 12. The CDR3 spells CASSPIPWGLAEAYEQYV. CDR3 nucleotides: TGTGCCAGCTCACCGATCCCTTGGGGACTAGCGGAGGCCTACGAGCAGTACGTC.

V and J are TRBV5-4 and TRBJ2-1; D gene ambiguous. CDR1 is SGHNT and CDR2 is YYREEE in the germline V gene (reference sequence). Deletions cut 0 bases from V and 6 bases from J, with 4 bases between. This CDR3 has 12 residues. CDR3 coding DNA: TGTGCCAGCAGCTTGGATACCAATGAGCAGTTCTTC. Its translation: CASSLDTNEQFF.

The CDR3 loop is CASSPDMGYGYTF. CDR3 nucleotides: TGCGCCAGCAGCCCAGATATGGGCTATGGCTACACCTTC. The chain uses TRBV4-3 and TRBJ1-2; D gene uncertain. The ends were cut back, 4 bases at V and 4 bases at J, with 10 bases in the middle. This CDR3 is 13 amino acids long. Germline lookup yields CDR1 LGHNA and CDR2 YSLEER.

CDR3 bases: TGTGCCAGCAGTCGTGACAGGGGGCGAGAGACCCAGTACTTC. The encoded protein is CASSRDRGRETQYF. The rearrangement uses TRBV7-2 and TRBJ2-5; 10 positions agree with TRBD1. Germline-derived CDR1 and CDR2 are SGHTA and FQGNSA. Unmatched junction bases numbered 5, after V lost 6 bases and J lost 4 bases. The CDR3 loop spans 14 amino acids.

Only a few counts were recorded for this clone. The chain employs TRBV6-5 and TRBJ1-6; D remains unclear. Looked up from germline, CDR1 is MNHEY and CDR2 is SVGAGI. V lost 8 bases, J lost 9 bases, and 11 bases lay in between. The CDR3 has 12 residues. The CDR3: CASSRTGSPLHF. The CDR3 DNA reads as TGTGCCAGCTCCCGCACGGGTTCACCCCTCCACTTT.

For the CDR3, the DNA is TGCAGCGTTGGCCGTGGCGATACGCAGTATTTT. Protein: CSVGRGDTQYF. The chain recombines TRBV29-1 with TRBJ2-3; D not resolved. Deletions cut 4 bases from V and 6 bases from J, with 8 bases between. The germline V gene has CDR1 SQVTM and CDR2 ANQGSEA. This CDR3 spans 11 amino acids.

V usage is TRBV30 and J usage is TRBJ1-2; tentatively, D is TRBD1 (6 bases). This CDR3 is built from 13 residues. Deletions cut 2 bases from V and 4 bases from J, with 11 bases between. Germline CDR1 is GTSNPN and CDR2 is SVGIG (reference sequence). CDR3: CAWSRDRPYGYTF. In DNA, the CDR3 is TGTGCCTGGAGTCGAGACAGGCCCTATGGCTACACCTTC.

The chain is built from TRBV30 and TRBJ2-7, with D perhaps matching TRBD2 (5 bases). This CDR3 spans 12 amino acids. Germline V gives CDR1 GTSNPN, CDR2 SVGIG (reference sequence). The V gene lost 0 bases and the J gene lost 6 bases, with 9 bases spanning the gap. This CDR3 reads CAWSVLESEQYF. DNA of the CDR3: TGTGCCTGGAGTGTACTAGAGAGCGAGCAGTACTTC.

This clone was detected only a few times. The V call is TRBV29-1, the J call TRBJ2-1; weak D call: TRBD2 (5 bases). The V gene lost 4 bases and the J gene lost 8 bases, with 9 bases spanning the gap. Germline CDR1 is SQVTM and CDR2 is ANQGSEA. This CDR3 spans 11 amino acids. The CDR3 DNA sequence: TGCAGCGTTGCCGCGCGGGATGAGCAGTTCTTC. Translation: CSVAARDEQFF.

The rearrangement joins TRBV30 to TRBJ2-1, with D hard to call. CDR1 is GTSNPN, CDR2 SVGIG, per germline (reference sequence). CDR3 length equals 11 residues. The V end lost 4 bases, the J end lost 2 bases, and 3 bases lay between the germline ends. Written as DNA, the CDR3 is TGTGCCTGGATTGCCTACAATGAGCAGTTCTTC. Protein: CAWIAYNEQFF.

The rearrangement links TRBV7-9 to TRBJ1-2, with D tentatively TRBD1 (5 bases). Germline values: CDR1 SEHNR, CDR2 FQNEAQ (reference sequence). This CDR3 contains 13 residues. Trimming left V 2 bases short and J 8 bases short, with 12 bases between. The CDR3 loop is CASSLSGGAGYTF. In nucleotides, the CDR3 is TGTGCCAGCAGCTTATCTGGCGGGGCCGGCTACACCTTC. The whole variable domain, remainder taken from reference TRBV7-9 and TRBJ1-2, is DTGVSQNPRHKITKRGQNVTFRCDPISEHNRLYWYRQTLGQGPEFLTYFQNEAQLEKSRLLSDRFSAERPKGSFSTLEIQRTEQGDSAMYLCASSLSGGAGYTFGSGTRLTVV.

V and J are TRBV30 and TRBJ1-2; 8 nucleotides align to TRBD1. Germline values: CDR1 GTSNPN, CDR2 SVGIG (reference sequence). V shed 3 bases, J shed 6 bases, and the junction held 9 bases outside the gene matches. The CDR3 is 14 amino acids. The CDR3 DNA follows: TGTGCCTGGAGCGGGACAGGCCTTTCACATGGCTACACCTTC. This sequence encodes CAWSGTGLSHGYTF.